A selection of T cell receptor beta chains follows, all from one sample in a study of OX40 agonist ivuxolimab in advanced cancers. Here immunoSEQ multiplex PCR was the method, and the copy in TCRdb shows in-frame clones only, minus some. The sample lists about 50,000 clones, 85% to 90% occurring once. The sample in question was CD4+ or CD8+ T cells sorted from blood, obtained in a trial of the OX40 agonist ivuxolimab. Receptors originate from an adult with an advanced solid tumor such as melanoma, head and neck, liver or kidney cancer. The CDR3 runs from the conserved cysteine through the conserved F or W. Each record gives: J gene, D gene, clone size, V gene, CDR3 protein, CDR3 DNA. A D gene is named only where the DNA matches it firmly. Some rows mark clone size as missing; the rest say once, few, many or name a class of expanded clone.

J gene: TRBJ2-7; D gene: -; clone size: -; V gene: TRBV28; CDR3 protein: CASSLGVYEQYF; CDR3 DNA: TGTGCCAGCAGTTTGGGGGTCTACGAGCAGTACTTC
J gene: TRBJ2-3; D gene: TRBD1; clone size: -; V gene: TRBV2; CDR3 protein: CASSHRGHQTDTQYF; CDR3 DNA: TGTGCCAGCAGCCACAGGGGGCATCAAACAGATACGCAGTATTTT
J gene: TRBJ1-5; D gene: -; clone size: once; V gene: TRBV10-3; CDR3 protein: CAISESAGPYQPQHF; CDR3 DNA: TGTGCCATCAGTGAGTCAGCAGGCCCTTATCAGCCCCAGCATTTT
J gene: TRBJ1-2; D gene: -; clone size: -; V gene: TRBV6-1; CDR3 protein: CASTLRPGRLDGYTF; CDR3 DNA: TGTGCCAGCACCCTTCGTCCGGGACGGCTAGATGGCTACACCTTC
J gene: TRBJ2-7; D gene: -; clone size: -; V gene: TRBV5-4; CDR3 protein: CASSGASSYEQYF; CDR3 DNA: TGTGCCAGCTCCGGCGCGAGCTCCTACGAGCAGTACTTC
J gene: TRBJ1-1; D gene: -; clone size: few; V gene: TRBV5-4; CDR3 protein: CASRPDRNTEAFF; CDR3 DNA: TGTGCCAGCAGACCAGACAGGAACACTGAAGCTTTCTTT
J gene: TRBJ1-2; D gene: -; clone size: once; V gene: TRBV2; CDR3 protein: CASRSGLYGYTF; CDR3 DNA: TGTGCCAGCAGGTCGGGGCTCTATGGCTACACCTTC
J gene: TRBJ1-2; D gene: -; clone size: -; V gene: TRBV14; CDR3 protein: CASSLGSGYTF; CDR3 DNA: TGTGCCAGCAGCCTTGGTTCCGGCTACACCTTC
J gene: TRBJ1-2; D gene: -; clone size: -; V gene: TRBV6-6; CDR3 protein: CALYEGFYGYTF; CDR3 DNA: TGTGCCCTCTATGAAGGGTTCTATGGCTACACCTTC
J gene: TRBJ2-7; D gene: -; clone size: -; V gene: TRBV19; CDR3 protein: CASTPSIASYEQYF; CDR3 DNA: TGTGCCAGTACCCCGTCGATCGCGTCCTACGAGCAGTACTTC
J gene: TRBJ2-3; D gene: -; clone size: -; V gene: TRBV29-1; CDR3 protein: CSAPWTDTQYF; CDR3 DNA: TGCAGCGCCCCCTGGACAGATACGCAGTATTTT
J gene: TRBJ2-7; D gene: -; clone size: -; V gene: TRBV5-1; CDR3 protein: CASSLANTGKGYEQYF; CDR3 DNA: TGCGCCAGCAGCTTGGCCAATACAGGGAAGGGCTACGAGCAGTACTTC
J gene: TRBJ1-4; D gene: -; clone size: -; V gene: TRBV30; CDR3 protein: CAWTWGAGEKLFF; CDR3 DNA: TGTGCCTGGACTTGGGGGGCCGGAGAAAAACTGTTTTTT
J gene: TRBJ2-1; D gene: -; clone size: -; V gene: TRBV27; CDR3 protein: CASSPGGGEQFF; CDR3 DNA: TGTGCCAGCAGTCCGGGTGGGGGTGAGCAGTTCTTC
J gene: TRBJ2-1; D gene: -; clone size: -; V gene: TRBV6-1; CDR3 protein: CASSEWKGDGTEQFF; CDR3 DNA: TGTGCCAGCAGTGAATGGAAAGGGGACGGTACTGAGCAGTTCTTC